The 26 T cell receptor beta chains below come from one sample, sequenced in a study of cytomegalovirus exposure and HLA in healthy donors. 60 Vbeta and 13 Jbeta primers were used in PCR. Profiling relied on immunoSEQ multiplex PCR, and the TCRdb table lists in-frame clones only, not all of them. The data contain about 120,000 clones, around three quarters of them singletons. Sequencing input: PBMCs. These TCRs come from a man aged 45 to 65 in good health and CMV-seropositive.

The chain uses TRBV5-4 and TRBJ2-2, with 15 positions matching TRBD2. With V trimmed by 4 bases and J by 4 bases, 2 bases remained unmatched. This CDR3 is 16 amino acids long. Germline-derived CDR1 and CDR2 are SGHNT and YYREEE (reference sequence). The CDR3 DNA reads TGTGCCAGCAGCATGGGACTAGCGGGAGGCACCGGGGAGCTGTTTTTT. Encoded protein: CASSMGLAGGTGELFF.

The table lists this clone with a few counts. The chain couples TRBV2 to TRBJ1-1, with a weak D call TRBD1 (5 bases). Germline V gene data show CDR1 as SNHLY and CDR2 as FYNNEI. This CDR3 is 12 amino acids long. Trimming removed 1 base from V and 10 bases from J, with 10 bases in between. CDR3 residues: CASSEETGGAFF. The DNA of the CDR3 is TGTGCCAGCAGTGAAGAAACGGGGGGAGCTTTCTTT.

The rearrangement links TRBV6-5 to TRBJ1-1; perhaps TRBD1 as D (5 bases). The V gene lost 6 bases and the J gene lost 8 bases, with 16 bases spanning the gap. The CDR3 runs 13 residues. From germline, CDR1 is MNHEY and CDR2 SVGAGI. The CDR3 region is CASSAWGVSEAFF. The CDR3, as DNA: TGTGCCAGCAGCGCATGGGGGGTTTCGGAAGCTTTCTTT.

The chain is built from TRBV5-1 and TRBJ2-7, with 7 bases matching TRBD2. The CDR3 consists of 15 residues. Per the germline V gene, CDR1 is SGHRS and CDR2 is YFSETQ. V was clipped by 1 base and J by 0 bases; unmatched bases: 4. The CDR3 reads CASSLLGGSSYEQYF. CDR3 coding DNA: TGCGCCAGCAGCTTGTTGGGGGGGTCCTCCTACGAGCAGTACTTC.

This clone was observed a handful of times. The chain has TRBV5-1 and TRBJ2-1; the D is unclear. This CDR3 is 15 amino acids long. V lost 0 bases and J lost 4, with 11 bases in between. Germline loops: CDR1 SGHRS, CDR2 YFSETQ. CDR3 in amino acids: CASSLVGTIYNEQFF. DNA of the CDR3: TGCGCCAGCAGCTTGGTTGGAACTATTTACAATGAGCAGTTCTTC. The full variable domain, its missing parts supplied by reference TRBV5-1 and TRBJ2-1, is KAGVTQTPRYLIKTRGQQVTLSCSPISGHRSVSWYQQTPGQGLQFLFEYFSETQRNKGNFPGRFSGRQFSNSRSEMNVSTLELGDSALYLCASSLVGTIYNEQFFGPGTRLTVL.

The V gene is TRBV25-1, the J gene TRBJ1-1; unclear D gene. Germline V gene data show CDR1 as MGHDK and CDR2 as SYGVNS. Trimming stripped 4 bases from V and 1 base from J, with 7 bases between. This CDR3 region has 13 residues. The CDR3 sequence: CASSAAQNTEAFF. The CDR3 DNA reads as TGTGCCAGCAGTGCCGCGCAGAACACTGAAGCTTTCTTT.

The CDR3 reads CASSALAGGPGTGELFF. In DNA form, the CDR3 reads TGTGCCAGCAGCGCACTAGCGGGGGGGCCCGGAACCGGGGAGCTGTTTTTT. The chain links TRBV7-9 to TRBJ2-2; 13 positions match TRBD2. CDR1 is SEHNR and CDR2 is FQNEAQ in the germline V gene (reference sequence). This CDR3 comprises 17 residues. The junction had 8 bases not matched to a gene; V was cut back by 5 bases and J by 5 bases.

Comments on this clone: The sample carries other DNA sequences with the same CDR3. DNA for the CDR3: TGTGCCATCAGTGAGTCGGAGTCGGGCACTGAAGCTTTCTTT. It translates to CAISESESGTEAFF. The V gene is TRBV10-3, the J gene TRBJ1-1; D unresolved. Trimming removed 0 bases from V and 4 bases from J, with 9 bases in between. There are 14 residues in the CDR3. Germline V gene sequence: CDR1 ENHRY, CDR2 SYGVKD.

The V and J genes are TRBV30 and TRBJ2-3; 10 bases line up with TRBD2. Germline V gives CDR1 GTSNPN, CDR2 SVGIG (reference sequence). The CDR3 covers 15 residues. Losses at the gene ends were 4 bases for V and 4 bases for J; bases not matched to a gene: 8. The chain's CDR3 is CAWNPGLAIADTQYF. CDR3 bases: TGTGCCTGGAATCCGGGACTAGCGATCGCAGATACGCAGTATTTT.

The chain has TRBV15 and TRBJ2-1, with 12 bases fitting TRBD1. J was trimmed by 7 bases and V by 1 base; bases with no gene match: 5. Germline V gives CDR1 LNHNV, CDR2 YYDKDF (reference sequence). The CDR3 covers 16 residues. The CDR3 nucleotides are TGTGCCACCAGCAGAGCCGGGACAGGGGGCTGGAATGAGCAGTTCTTC. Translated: CATSRAGTGGWNEQFF.

CDR3 in amino acids: CASSASGGVDNEQFF. As DNA, the CDR3 is TGCGCCAGCAGCGCTAGCGGGGGGGTTGACAATGAGCAGTTCTTC. This chain joins TRBV5-1 and TRBJ2-1; 12 nucleotides match TRBD2. The CDR3 length is 15 residues. V trimming: 4 bases; J trimming: 5 bases; junction bases outside the gene matches: 4. Germline V lookup: CDR1 SGHRS, CDR2 YFSETQ. Full variable domain (missing parts from reference TRBV5-1 and TRBJ2-1): KAGVTQTPRYLIKTRGQQVTLSCSPISGHRSVSWYQQTPGQGLQFLFEYFSETQRNKGNFPGRFSGRQFSNSRSEMNVSTLELGDSALYLCASSASGGVDNEQFFGPGTRLTVL.

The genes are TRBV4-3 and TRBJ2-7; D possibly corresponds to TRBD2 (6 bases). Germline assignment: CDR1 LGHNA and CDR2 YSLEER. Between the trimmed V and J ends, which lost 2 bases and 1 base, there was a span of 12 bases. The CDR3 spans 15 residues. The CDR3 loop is CASSQLGGSSYEQYF. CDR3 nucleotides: TGCGCCAGCAGCCAACTGGGGGGTAGTTCCTACGAGCAGTACTTC.

Here the CDR3 DNA reads TGTGCCAGCAGCTTGGTGGACAGGCCATATGAGCAGTACTTC. Its protein is CASSLVDRPYEQYF. The chain links TRBV5-4 to TRBJ2-7; 7 bases match TRBD1. Trimming removed 0 bases from V and 7 bases from J; junction bases left unmatched: 7. CDR1 SGHNT and CDR2 YYREEE come from the germline V gene (reference sequence). The CDR3 runs to 14 residues. The full variable domain, in which reference TRBV5-4 and TRBJ2-7 provide the parts outside the CDR3, is ETGVTQSPTHLIKTRGQQVTLRCSSQSGHNTVSWYQQALGQGPQFIFQYYREEENGRGNFPPRFSGLQFPNYSSELNVNALELDDSALYLCASSLVDRPYEQYFGPGTRLTVT.

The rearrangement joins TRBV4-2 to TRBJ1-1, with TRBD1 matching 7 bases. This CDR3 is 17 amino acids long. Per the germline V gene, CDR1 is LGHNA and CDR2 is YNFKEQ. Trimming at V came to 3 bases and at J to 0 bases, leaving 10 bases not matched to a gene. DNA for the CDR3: TGTGCCAGCAGCCAGGACCCGACAGGGCGATTGAACACTGAAGCTTTCTTT. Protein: CASSQDPTGRLNTEAFF.

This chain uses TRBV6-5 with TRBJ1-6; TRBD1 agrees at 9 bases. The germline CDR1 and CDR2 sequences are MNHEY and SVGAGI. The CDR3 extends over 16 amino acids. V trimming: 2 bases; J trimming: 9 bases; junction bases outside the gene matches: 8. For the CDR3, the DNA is TGTGCCAGCAGTTACACAGGGACAGGGTTCTCTTCACCCCTCCACTTT. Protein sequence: CASSYTGTGFSSPLHF.

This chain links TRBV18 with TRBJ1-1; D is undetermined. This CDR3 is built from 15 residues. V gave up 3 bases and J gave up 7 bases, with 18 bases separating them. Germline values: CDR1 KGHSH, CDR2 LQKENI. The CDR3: CASSPRVGRLNEAFF. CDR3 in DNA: TGTGCCAGCTCACCGAGGGTCGGACGTCTTAATGAAGCTTTCTTT.

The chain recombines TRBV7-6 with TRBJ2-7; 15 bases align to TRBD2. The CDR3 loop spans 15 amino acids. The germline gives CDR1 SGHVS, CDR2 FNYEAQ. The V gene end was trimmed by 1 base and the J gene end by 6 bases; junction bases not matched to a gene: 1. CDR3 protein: CASSLGTSGRGEQYF. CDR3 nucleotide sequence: TGTGCCAGCAGCTTAGGGACTAGCGGGAGGGGCGAGCAGTACTTC.

As DNA, the CDR3 is TGTGCCAGCAGCTTGGCCGGGGGGACAGGGACCGAAGCTTTCTTT. Translation gives CASSLAGGTGTEAFF. The gene calls are TRBV5-4 and TRBJ1-1; 9 positions match TRBD1. Trimming took 0 bases from V and 8 from J; bases not matched to a gene: 8. CDR1 is SGHNT and CDR2 is YYREEE in the germline V gene (reference sequence). This CDR3 is built from 15 residues.

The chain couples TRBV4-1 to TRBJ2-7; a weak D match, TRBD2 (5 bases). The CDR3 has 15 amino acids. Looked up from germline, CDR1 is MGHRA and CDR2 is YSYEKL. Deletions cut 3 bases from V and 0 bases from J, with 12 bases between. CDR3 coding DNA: TGCGCCAGCAGCCACCGGACTTTTCGCTCCTACGAGCAGTACTTC. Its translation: CASSHRTFRSYEQYF.

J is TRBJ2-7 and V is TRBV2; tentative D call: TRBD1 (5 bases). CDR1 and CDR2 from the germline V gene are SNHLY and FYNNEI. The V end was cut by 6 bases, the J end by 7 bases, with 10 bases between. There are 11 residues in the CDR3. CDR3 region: CASRGAAEQYF. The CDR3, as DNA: TGTGCCAGCAGAGGGGCGGCGGAGCAGTACTTC.

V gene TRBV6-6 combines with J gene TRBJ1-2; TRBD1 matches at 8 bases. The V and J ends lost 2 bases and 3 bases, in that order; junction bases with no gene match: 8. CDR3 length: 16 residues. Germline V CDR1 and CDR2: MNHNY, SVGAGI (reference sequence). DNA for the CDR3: TGTGCCAGCAGTTACGGGGGGACAGGAGAACACTATGGCTACACCTTC. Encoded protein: CASSYGGTGEHYGYTF.

CDR3 sequence reads: CASSLGVNKIYGYTF. The CDR3 DNA reads TGCGCCAGCAGCTTAGGAGTAAACAAAATCTATGGCTACACCTTC. This chain connects TRBV5-1 to TRBJ1-2; no clear D gene. CDR1 is SGHRS and CDR2 is YFSETQ in the germline V gene. V lost 2 bases to trimming and J lost 4 bases, with 15 bases between them. The CDR3 runs to 15 residues.

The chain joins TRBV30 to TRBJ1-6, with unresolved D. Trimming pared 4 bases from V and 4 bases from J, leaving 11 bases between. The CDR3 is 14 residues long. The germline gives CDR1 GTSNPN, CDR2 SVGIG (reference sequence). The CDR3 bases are TGTGCCTGGACCCCGGTCCTGTATAATTCACCCCTCCACTTT. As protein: CAWTPVLYNSPLHF.

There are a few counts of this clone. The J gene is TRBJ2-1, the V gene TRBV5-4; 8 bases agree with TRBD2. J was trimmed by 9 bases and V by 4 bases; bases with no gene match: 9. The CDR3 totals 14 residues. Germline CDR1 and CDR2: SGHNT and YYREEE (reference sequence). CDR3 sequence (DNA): TGTGCCAGCAGCATCCGGACTAGCATGAGTGAGCAGTTCTTC. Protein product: CASSIRTSMSEQFF. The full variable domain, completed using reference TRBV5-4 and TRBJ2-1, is ETGVTQSPTHLIKTRGQQVTLRCSSQSGHNTVSWYQQALGQGPQFIFQYYREEENGRGNFPPRFSGLQFPNYSSELNVNALELDDSALYLCASSIRTSMSEQFFGPGTRLTVL.

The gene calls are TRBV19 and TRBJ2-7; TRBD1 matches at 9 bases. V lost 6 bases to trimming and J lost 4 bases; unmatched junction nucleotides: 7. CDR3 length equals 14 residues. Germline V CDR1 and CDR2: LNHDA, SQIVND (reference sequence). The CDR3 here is CASSKQGAKYEQYF. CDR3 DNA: TGTGCCAGTAGCAAACAGGGGGCGAAATACGAGCAGTACTTC.

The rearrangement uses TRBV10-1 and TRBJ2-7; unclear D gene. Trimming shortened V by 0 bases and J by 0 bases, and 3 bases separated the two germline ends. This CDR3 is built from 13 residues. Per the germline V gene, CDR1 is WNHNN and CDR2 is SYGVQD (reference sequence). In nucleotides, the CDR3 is TGCGCCAGCAGTGAGTCCTTCTCCTACGAGCAGTACTTC. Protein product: CASSESFSYEQYF.